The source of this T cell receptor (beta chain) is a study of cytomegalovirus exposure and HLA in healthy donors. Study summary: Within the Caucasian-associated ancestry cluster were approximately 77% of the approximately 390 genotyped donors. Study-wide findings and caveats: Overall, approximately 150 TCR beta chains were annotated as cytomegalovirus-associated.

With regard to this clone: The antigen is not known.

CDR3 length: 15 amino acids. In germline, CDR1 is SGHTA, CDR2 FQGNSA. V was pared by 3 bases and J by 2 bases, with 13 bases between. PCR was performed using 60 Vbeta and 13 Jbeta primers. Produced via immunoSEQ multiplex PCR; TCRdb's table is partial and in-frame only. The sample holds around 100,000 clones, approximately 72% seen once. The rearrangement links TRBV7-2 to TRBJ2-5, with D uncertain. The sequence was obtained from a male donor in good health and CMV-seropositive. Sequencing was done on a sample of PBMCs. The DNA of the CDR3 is TGTGCCAGCAGCTTGCCCCGGAGACGTCAAGAGACCCAGTACTTC. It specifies CASSLPRRRQETQYF.